Below are 22 T cell receptor beta chains sequenced from a single sample in a study of blood T cell repertoires in COVID-19. TCRdb's table, derived via immunoSEQ multiplex PCR, lists solely in-frame clones and lacks some. The sample lists approximately 250,000 clones; roughly 83% were seen once. The sample was peripheral blood. Receptors originate from a man between 60 and 70 years old who had recovered from COVID-19.

The chain has TRBV5-1 and TRBJ2-5; TRBD1 matches 9 bases. After removal of 4 bases from V and 6 bases from J, the junction contained 10 bases not matched to a gene. CDR1 is SGHRS and CDR2 is YFSETQ in the germline V gene. CDR3 length equals 15 residues. The CDR3, as DNA: TGCGCCAGCAGCCCAACGGGACAGGGTATCAAGACCCAGTACTTC. Its protein product is CASSPTGQGIKTQYF. Drawing the rest from reference TRBV5-1 and TRBJ2-5, the complete variable domain is KAGVTQTPRYLIKTRGQQVTLSCSPISGHRSVSWYQQTPGQGLQFLFEYFSETQRNKGNFPGRFSGRQFSNSRSEMNVSTLELGDSALYLCASSPTGQGIKTQYFGPGTRLLVL.

Concerning this clone: Different DNA sequences within this sample yield the same CDR3. The CDR3 is CASSTGYEQYF. DNA for the CDR3: TGTGCCAGCAGTACAGGGTACGAGCAGTACTTC. V and J are TRBV2 and TRBJ2-7, with D maybe TRBD1 (6 bases). Germline CDR1 is SNHLY and CDR2 is FYNNEI. Trimming removed 5 bases at V and 4 bases at J, with 6 bases between. The CDR3 extends over 11 amino acids.

The rearrangement uses TRBV3-1 (or the pseudogene TRBV3-2) and TRBJ2-5, with TRBD2 matching over 15 bases. Losses at the gene ends were 3 bases for V and 5 bases for J; bases not matched to a gene: 7. Germline loops: CDR1 LGHDT, CDR2 YNNKEL (reference sequence). CDR3 size: 17 residues. The CDR3 region has the DNA TGTGCCAGCAGCCACGGACTAGCGGGAGGGGGAGGCGAGACCCAGTACTTC. Translated, it gives CASSHGLAGGGGETQYF.

This chain uses TRBV5-1 with TRBJ2-3; 7 bases match TRBD1. The CDR3 has 16 amino acids. The V gene end was trimmed by 0 bases and the J gene end by 0 bases; junction bases not matched to a gene: 4. The V gene's germline CDR1 is SGHRS and CDR2 YFSETQ. CDR3 sequence reads: CASSLETGISTDTQYF. The CDR3 DNA sequence: TGCGCCAGCAGCTTGGAGACAGGGATAAGCACAGATACGCAGTATTTT. The whole variable domain, remainder taken from reference TRBV5-1 and TRBJ2-3, is KAGVTQTPRYLIKTRGQQVTLSCSPISGHRSVSWYQQTPGQGLQFLFEYFSETQRNKGNFPGRFSGRQFSNSRSEMNVSTLELGDSALYLCASSLETGISTDTQYFGPGTRLTVL.

To note about this clone: One junction end disagrees with the germline gene, perhaps due to a read error. This chain connects TRBV5-1 to TRBJ2-7; unclear D gene. CDR3 size: 13 residues. CDR1 is SGHRS and CDR2 is YFSETQ in the germline V gene. CDR3 sequence: CASSRDRQSERYF. The CDR3 DNA is TGCGCCAGCAGCCGCGATCGTCAGAGCGAGCGGTACTTC.

V and J are TRBV19 and TRBJ1-2, with 7 bases fitting TRBD1. The CDR3 contains 12 residues. Germline lookup yields CDR1 LNHDA and CDR2 SQIVND (reference sequence). The V and J ends lost 6 bases and 8 bases, in that order; junction bases with no gene match: 6. DNA of the CDR3: TGTGCCAGTAGCGAACAGGGGTCCGGCTACACCTTC. The encoded protein is CASSEQGSGYTF. Using reference TRBV19 and TRBJ1-2 for the parts outside the CDR3, the full variable domain is DGGITQSPKYLFRKEGQNVTLSCEQNLNHDAMYWYRQDPGQGLRLIYYSQIVNDFQKGDIAEGYSVSREKKESFPLTVTSAQKNPTAFYLCASSEQGSGYTFGSGTRLTVV.

This clone appeared once. The chain joins TRBV11-2 to TRBJ2-7; D possibly corresponds to TRBD2 (5 bases). Trimming removed 5 bases at V and 3 bases at J, with 14 bases between. The CDR3 consists of 14 residues. Germline V CDR1 and CDR2: SGHAT, FQNNGV. The CDR3 protein is CASSPRGFSYEQYF. The DNA for the CDR3 is TGTGCCAGCAGCCCCCGGGGTTTTAGCTACGAGCAGTACTTC.

This clone was found once. The rearrangement uses TRBV5-1 and TRBJ2-5, with unresolved D. The V end was cut by 2 bases, the J end by 4 bases, with 9 bases between. Germline CDR1 reads SGHRS; CDR2 reads YFSETQ. The CDR3 runs to 13 residues. The CDR3 loop is CASSLKASETQYF. The CDR3, as DNA: TGCGCCAGCAGCTTAAAAGCTTCAGAGACCCAGTACTTC.

This chain joins TRBV2 and TRBJ1-4; 7 bases align to TRBD1. Trimming cost V 6 bases and J 6 bases; bases outside gene matches: 10. Germline CDR1 reads SNHLY; CDR2 reads FYNNEI. The CDR3 covers 15 residues. The CDR3 region is CASRQGVLGHEKLFF. CDR3 in DNA: TGTGCCAGCAGGCAGGGGGTTCTCGGGCATGAAAAACTGTTTTTT.

V is TRBV2 and J is TRBJ2-7; TRBD1 matches 7 bases. The CDR3 loop spans 14 amino acids. V lost 6 bases and J lost 6; bases outside the gene matches: 11. Germline-derived CDR1 and CDR2 are SNHLY and FYNNEI. CDR3 bases: TGTGCCAGCAGAAGCACAGGGGTCAACGGCGAGCAGTACTTC. It codes for CASRSTGVNGEQYF.

This sequence joins TRBV18 and TRBJ2-1; D may be TRBD2 (6 bases). V dropped 3 bases and J dropped 5 bases, with 8 bases sitting between them. The CDR3 extends over 13 amino acids. Germline V gene sequence: CDR1 KGHSH, CDR2 LQKENI. The CDR3 DNA is TGTGCCAGCTCACCGACTAGGAACAATGAGCAGTTCTTC. This gives the protein CASSPTRNNEQFF.

The V gene is TRBV5-1, the J gene TRBJ1-4; 7 nucleotides line up with TRBD1. V lost 5 bases and J lost 0; bases outside the gene matches: 4. The CDR3 has 15 residues. Germline V gene lookup returns CDR1 SGHRS and CDR2 YFSETQ. The CDR3 reads CASSEGTATNEKLFF. The CDR3, as DNA: TGCGCCAGCAGTGAGGGGACAGCAACTAATGAAAAACTGTTTTTT. Using reference TRBV5-1 and TRBJ1-4 for the parts outside the CDR3, the full variable domain is KAGVTQTPRYLIKTRGQQVTLSCSPISGHRSVSWYQQTPGQGLQFLFEYFSETQRNKGNFPGRFSGRQFSNSRSEMNVSTLELGDSALYLCASSEGTATNEKLFFGSGTQLSVL.

The J gene is TRBJ2-2, the V gene TRBV2; TRBD1 matches at 10 bases. Unmatched junction bases numbered 11, after V lost 6 bases and J lost 7 bases. The germline V gene has CDR1 SNHLY and CDR2 FYNNEI. The CDR3 has 16 residues. The CDR3 nucleotides are TGTGCCAGCAGCCGGGCGCCCGGGACAGGGGTCGGGGAGCTGTTTTTT. It codes for CASSRAPGTGVGELFF.

This chain joins TRBV30 and TRBJ2-1; 14 bases map to TRBD2. Germline trimming cut 1 base from V and 4 bases from J; bases unmatched to any gene: 0. This CDR3 is built from 15 residues. Per germline, CDR1 GTSNPN and CDR2 SVGIG (reference sequence). CDR3 amino acids: CAWSGTSGRYNEQFF. Here the CDR3 DNA reads TGTGCCTGGAGTGGGACTAGCGGGAGGTACAATGAGCAGTTCTTC. The variable domain in full, with the rest retrieved from reference TRBV30 and TRBJ2-1, is SQTIHQWPATLVQPVGSPLSLECTVEGTSNPNLYWYRQAAGRGLQLLFYSVGIGQISSEVPQNLSASRPQDRQFILSSKKLLLSDSGFYLCAWSGTSGRYNEQFFGPGTRLTVL.

V usage is TRBV4-2 and J usage is TRBJ2-7; 16 bases are shared with TRBD2. The CDR3 consists of 17 residues. Germline V gene data show CDR1 as LGHNA and CDR2 as YNFKEQ. The ends lost 4 bases at V and 3 bases at J; junction bases unmatched: 6. DNA of the CDR3: TGTGCCAGCAGCCCGGGGACTAGCGGGGGGGTCCTCTACGAGCAGTACTTC. Its translation: CASSPGTSGGVLYEQYF.

The chain is built from TRBV7-2 and TRBJ2-1; 8 bases match TRBD2. The junction had 6 bases not matched to a gene; V was cut back by 1 base and J by 4 bases. The CDR3 extends over 16 amino acids. CDR1 is SGHTA, CDR2 FQGNSA, per germline. CDR3 protein: CASSLGLAGLYNEQFF. CDR3 DNA sequence: TGTGCCAGCAGCTTAGGGCTAGCGGGTCTGTACAATGAGCAGTTCTTC.

This chain uses TRBV2 with TRBJ2-1; no definite D call. V was shortened by 5 bases and J by 3 bases, with 8 bases between the two germline ends. This CDR3 contains 13 residues. In germline, CDR1 is SNHLY, CDR2 FYNNEI. Here the CDR3 DNA reads TGTGCCAGCAGTTTCCAGATCTACAATGAGCAGTTCTTC. Protein product: CASSFQIYNEQFF. The variable domain in full, with the rest retrieved from reference TRBV2 and TRBJ2-1, is EPEVTQTPSHQVTQMGQEVILRCVPISNHLYFYWYRQILGQKVEFLVSFYNNEISEKSEIFDDQFSVERPDGSNFTLKIRSTKLEDSAMYFCASSFQIYNEQFFGPGTRLTVL.

The rearrangement joins TRBV7-3 to TRBJ2-3, with D unclear. The CDR3 runs 15 residues. CDR1 is SGHTA, CDR2 FQGTGA, per germline. Between the trimmed V and J ends, which lost 0 bases and 10 bases, there was a span of 17 bases. CDR3 amino acids: CASSLTPGGSRAQYF. As DNA, the CDR3 is TGTGCCAGCAGCTTAACTCCCGGCGGATCGAGAGCGCAGTATTTT. Full variable domain (outside the CDR3, taken from reference TRBV7-3 and TRBJ2-3): GAGVSQTPSNKVTEKGKYVELRCDPISGHTALYWYRQSLGQGPEFLIYFQGTGAADDSGLPNDRFFAVRPEGSVSTLKIQRTERGDSAVYLCASSLTPGGSRAQYFGPGTRLTVL.

This chain uses TRBV5-1 with TRBJ2-1; TRBD2 matches at 15 bases. V was clipped by 2 bases and J by 6 bases; unmatched bases: 6. Germline CDR1 is SGHRS and CDR2 is YFSETQ. This CDR3 is 17 amino acids long. CDR3 DNA sequence: TGCGCCAGCAGCTTTGGACTAGCGGGAGGGCCAGGCAATGAGCAGTTCTTC. As protein: CASSFGLAGGPGNEQFF.

The chain uses TRBV27 and TRBJ2-7, with unresolved D. Trimming left V 2 bases short and J 2 bases short, with 10 bases between. The CDR3 sequence is 14 residues long. Per germline, CDR1 MNHEY and CDR2 SMNVEV (reference sequence). Here the CDR3 reads CASSLGLNAYEQYF. The CDR3, as DNA: TGTGCCAGCAGTTTAGGCCTTAATGCCTACGAGCAGTACTTC.

This chain links TRBV4-1 with TRBJ2-1; D gene uncertain. CDR1 MGHRA and CDR2 YSYEKL come from the germline V gene. The CDR3 sequence is 15 residues long. V was cut by 4 bases and J by 0 bases, with 10 bases left in between. The CDR3 spells CASSLTGNSYNEQFF. The CDR3 DNA is TGCGCCAGCAGCCTGACTGGTAACTCCTACAATGAGCAGTTCTTC.

This chain joins TRBV6-5 and TRBJ1-1; tentative D call: TRBD1 (5 bases). The CDR3 sequence is 15 residues long. Germline V gene data show CDR1 as MNHEY and CDR2 as SVGAGI. Deletions cut 5 bases from V and 5 bases from J, with 18 bases between. CDR3 DNA: TGTGCCAGCAGTAACCCCGGCCAGGGAAGAACTGAAGCTTTCTTT. Translating gives CASSNPGQGRTEAFF.